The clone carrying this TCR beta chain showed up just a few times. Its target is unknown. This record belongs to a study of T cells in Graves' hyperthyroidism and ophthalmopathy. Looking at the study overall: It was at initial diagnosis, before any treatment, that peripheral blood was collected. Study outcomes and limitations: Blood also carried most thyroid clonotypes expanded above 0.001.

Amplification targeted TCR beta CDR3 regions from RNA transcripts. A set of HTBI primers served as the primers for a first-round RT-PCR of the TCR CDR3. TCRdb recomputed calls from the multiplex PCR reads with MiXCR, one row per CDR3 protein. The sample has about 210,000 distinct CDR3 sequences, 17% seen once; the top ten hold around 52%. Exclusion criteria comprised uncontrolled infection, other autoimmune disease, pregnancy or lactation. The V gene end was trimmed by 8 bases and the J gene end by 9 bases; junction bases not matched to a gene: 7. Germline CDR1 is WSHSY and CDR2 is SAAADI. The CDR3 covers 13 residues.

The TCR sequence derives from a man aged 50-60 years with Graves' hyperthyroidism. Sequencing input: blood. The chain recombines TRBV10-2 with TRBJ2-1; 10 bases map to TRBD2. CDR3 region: CASLSGRSGEQFF. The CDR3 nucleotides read TGCGCCAGCCTTAGCGGGAGGTCCGGTGAGCAGTTCTTC.